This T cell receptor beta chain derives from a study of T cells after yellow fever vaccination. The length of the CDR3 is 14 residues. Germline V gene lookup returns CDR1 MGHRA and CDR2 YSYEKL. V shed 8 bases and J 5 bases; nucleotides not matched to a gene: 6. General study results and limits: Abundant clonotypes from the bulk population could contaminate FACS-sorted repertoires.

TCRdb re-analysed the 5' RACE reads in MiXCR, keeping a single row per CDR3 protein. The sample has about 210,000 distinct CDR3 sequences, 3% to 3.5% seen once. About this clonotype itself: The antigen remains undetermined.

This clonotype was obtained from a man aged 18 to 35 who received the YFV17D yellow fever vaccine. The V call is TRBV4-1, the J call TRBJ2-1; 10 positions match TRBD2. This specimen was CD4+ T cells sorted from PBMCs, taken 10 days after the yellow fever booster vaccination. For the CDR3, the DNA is TGCGCCAGCTCGACAGCGGGGGGGAACAATGAGCAGTTCTTC. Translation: CASSTAGGNNEQFF.